The rows below give T cell receptor beta chains drawn from one sample of a study of identical twins. MiXCR, run by TCRdb on the 5' RACE reads, gives a single entry per CDR3 protein. The sample shows about 190,000 distinct CDR3 sequences, around 15% of them seen only once. These data were likewise used in another study, on T cells expressing NK-cell markers.

Sequencing was carried out using CD8+ T cells sorted from blood. The receptors were sampled from a woman aged 18-35 years in good health. The CDR3 runs from the conserved cysteine through the conserved F or W. D genes are given only for firm matches. Some rows have no size entry. The others give once, few or many, or a class for an expanded clone.

J gene: TRBJ2-7; clone size: few; D gene: .; V gene: TRBV5-6; CDR3 protein: CASSLSDQPVGEQYF; CDR3 DNA: TGTGCCAGCAGCTTGTCCGACCAACCGGTCGGCGAGCAGTACTTC
J gene: TRBJ2-7; clone size: few; D gene: TRBD1; V gene: TRBV5-1; CDR3 protein: CASSGQGIYYEQYF; CDR3 DNA: TGCGCCAGCAGCGGACAGGGTATCTACTACGAGCAGTACTTC
J gene: TRBJ2-7; clone size: few; D gene: .; V gene: TRBV12-3/TRBV12-4; CDR3 protein: CASSRGVEQYF; CDR3 DNA: TGTGCCAGCAGCCGAGGGGTCGAGCAGTACTTC
J gene: TRBJ1-5; clone size: .; D gene: .; V gene: TRBV9; CDR3 protein: CASSAQGYSNQPQHF; CDR3 DNA: TGTGCCAGCAGCGCGCAGGGGTATAGCAATCAGCCCCAGCATTTT
J gene: TRBJ1-1; clone size: few; D gene: .; V gene: TRBV4-3; CDR3 protein: CASRGTANTEAFF; CDR3 DNA: TGCGCCAGCAGGGGAACAGCGAACACTGAAGCTTTCTTT
J gene: TRBJ1-2; clone size: .; D gene: .; V gene: TRBV27; CDR3 protein: CASSDGRSYGYTF; CDR3 DNA: TGTGCCAGCAGTGATGGGAGGAGCTATGGCTACACCTTC
J gene: TRBJ2-3; clone size: .; D gene: TRBD2; V gene: TRBV28; CDR3 protein: CASSFRAGSDTQYF; CDR3 DNA: TGTGCCAGCAGTTTTCGAGCGGGGTCAGATACGCAGTATTTT
J gene: TRBJ2-7; clone size: .; D gene: TRBD2; V gene: TRBV3-1; CDR3 protein: CASSHVKLAGGHEQYF; CDR3 DNA: TGTGCCAGCAGCCATGTCAAACTAGCGGGAGGCCACGAGCAGTACTTC
J gene: TRBJ2-3; clone size: few; D gene: .; V gene: TRBV6-1; CDR3 protein: CASTEPVGKRDTQYF; CDR3 DNA: TGTGCCAGCACTGAACCCGTGGGGAAGCGTGATACGCAGTATTTT
J gene: TRBJ2-3; clone size: few; D gene: .; V gene: TRBV7-2; CDR3 protein: CASSSISDTQYF; CDR3 DNA: TGTGCCAGCAGCTCCATCTCAGATACGCAGTATTTT
J gene: TRBJ2-6; clone size: .; D gene: TRBD2; V gene: TRBV9; CDR3 protein: CASSPTSGSSRGANVLTF; CDR3 DNA: TGTGCCAGCAGCCCGACTAGCGGGAGTTCACGTGGGGCCAACGTCCTGACTTTC
J gene: TRBJ2-5; clone size: .; D gene: .; V gene: TRBV6-2/TRBV6-3; CDR3 protein: CASSYSEGGSGDQETQYF; CDR3 DNA: TGTGCCAGCAGTTACTCCGAGGGGGGTAGCGGCGACCAAGAGACCCAGTACTTC
J gene: TRBJ2-3; clone size: .; D gene: TRBD2; V gene: TRBV7-8; CDR3 protein: CASSSLAGEDTQYF; CDR3 DNA: TGTGCCAGCAGCTCTCTAGCGGGAGAAGATACGCAGTATTTT
J gene: TRBJ2-3; clone size: few; D gene: .; V gene: TRBV4-3; CDR3 protein: CASSQDRVGVGLTDTQYF; CDR3 DNA: TGCGCCAGCAGCCAAGATAGGGTTGGAGTCGGGTTGACAGATACGCAGTATTTT
J gene: TRBJ1-1; clone size: few; D gene: .; V gene: TRBV5-1; CDR3 protein: CASSSTSGEKAFF; CDR3 DNA: TGCGCCAGCAGCTCAACCTCAGGGGAGAAAGCTTTCTTT
J gene: TRBJ1-5; clone size: few; D gene: .; V gene: TRBV12-3/TRBV12-4; CDR3 protein: CASRPPGGQPQHF; CDR3 DNA: TGTGCCAGCAGGCCCCCTGGAGGTCAGCCCCAGCATTTT
J gene: TRBJ2-7; clone size: .; D gene: .; V gene: TRBV2; CDR3 protein: CASSEAGAPSYEQYF; CDR3 DNA: TGTGCCAGCAGTGAAGCAGGGGCTCCCTCCTACGAGCAGTACTTC
J gene: TRBJ2-5; clone size: few; D gene: TRBD2; V gene: TRBV20-1; CDR3 protein: CSAALTRLAGVVEETQYF; CDR3 DNA: TGCAGTGCCGCCCTGACCCGACTAGCGGGAGTTGTAGAGGAGACCCAGTACTTC
J gene: TRBJ2-1; clone size: many; D gene: TRBD2; V gene: TRBV9; CDR3 protein: CASSGTGMTSGYNEQFF; CDR3 DNA: TGTGCCAGCAGCGGGACTGGGATGACTAGCGGTTACAATGAGCAGTTCTTC
J gene: TRBJ1-2; clone size: .; D gene: TRBD1; V gene: TRBV6-1; CDR3 protein: CASSLTGGGYGYTF; CDR3 DNA: TGTGCCAGCAGTCTAACAGGGGGTGGCTATGGCTACACCTTC
J gene: TRBJ2-7; clone size: .; D gene: .; V gene: TRBV7-9; CDR3 protein: CASGYGSGVNEQYF; CDR3 DNA: TGTGCCAGCGGGTACGGGTCGGGGGTAAACGAGCAGTACTTC
J gene: TRBJ2-1; clone size: .; D gene: .; V gene: TRBV4-1; CDR3 protein: CASSQVGSTYNEQFF; CDR3 DNA: TGCGCCAGCAGCCAGGTCGGCAGTACCTACAATGAGCAGTTCTTC
J gene: TRBJ2-1; clone size: .; D gene: .; V gene: TRBV10-3; CDR3 protein: CAISSVDRNEQFF; CDR3 DNA: TGTGCCATCAGTTCTGTCGACAGGAATGAGCAGTTCTTC
J gene: TRBJ2-5; clone size: few; D gene: .; V gene: TRBV29-1; CDR3 protein: CSVEVPTQEKETQYF; CDR3 DNA: TGCAGCGTTGAAGTTCCGACACAGGAGAAAGAGACCCAGTACTTC
J gene: TRBJ2-7; clone size: .; D gene: TRBD2; V gene: TRBV11-1; CDR3 protein: CASSESVAGGEGEPYEQYF; CDR3 DNA: TGTGCCAGCAGCGAGTCGGTAGCGGGAGGAGAGGGGGAGCCCTACGAGCAGTACTTC
J gene: TRBJ1-2; clone size: many; D gene: .; V gene: TRBV29-1; CDR3 protein: CSAQGDGYTF; CDR3 DNA: TGCAGCGCCCAGGGAGATGGCTACACCTTC
J gene: TRBJ2-1; clone size: few; D gene: TRBD2; V gene: TRBV5-4; CDR3 protein: CASSSSGLNEQFF; CDR3 DNA: TGTGCCAGCAGCTCTAGCGGGCTGAATGAGCAGTTCTTC
J gene: TRBJ2-3; clone size: once; D gene: TRBD2; V gene: TRBV2; CDR3 protein: CASRGLAGGHTDTQYF; CDR3 DNA: TGTGCCAGCAGGGGACTAGCGGGGGGCCACACAGATACGCAGTATTTT
J gene: TRBJ1-1; clone size: many; D gene: .; V gene: TRBV19; CDR3 protein: CASSTAIEAFF; CDR3 DNA: TGTGCCAGTAGTACGGCTATTGAAGCTTTCTTT
J gene: TRBJ2-1; clone size: few; D gene: .; V gene: TRBV3-1; CDR3 protein: CASSGWTPNEQFF; CDR3 DNA: TGTGCCAGCAGCGGCTGGACCCCCAATGAGCAGTTCTTC
J gene: TRBJ1-5; clone size: few; D gene: .; V gene: TRBV13; CDR3 protein: CASSLGRSPAQHF; CDR3 DNA: TGTGCCAGCAGCTTAGGACGGAGTCCGGCCCAGCATTTT
J gene: TRBJ1-4; clone size: .; D gene: .; V gene: TRBV7-9; CDR3 protein: CASLSGATNEKLFF; CDR3 DNA: TGTGCCAGCCTAAGCGGGGCAACTAATGAAAAACTGTTTTTT